The rows below give T cell receptor beta chains drawn from one sample of a study of Ad26.COV2.S vaccination and SARS-CoV-2 variants. Only in-frame clones appear in the TCRdb table, and some are missing; sequencing was by immunoSEQ multiplex PCR. Of under 150,000 clones in the sample, 86% are singletons; the top ten hold around 5%. The sample here was peripheral blood, taken after recovery from COVID-19. The receptors were gathered from a human donor who had recovered from COVID-19. CDR3s include the opening cysteine and the closing phenylalanine or tryptophan. A D gene is named only where the DNA matches it firmly. The size entry is marked missing in some rows and otherwise reads once, few, many or a size class.

D: -
J: TRBJ2-5
length: 13
size: -
V: TRBV4-3
CDR3: CASSQRTKETQYF
DNA: TGCGCCAGCAGCCAACGGACCAAGGAGACCCAGTACTTC

D: -
J: TRBJ2-3
length: 14
size: -
V: TRBV5-6
CDR3: CASSLYGEEDTQYF
DNA: TGTGCCAGCAGCTTGTATGGGGAGGAGGATACGCAGTATTTT

D: -
J: TRBJ1-1
length: 15
size: -
V: TRBV28
CDR3: CASSFPTQGYTEAFF
DNA: TGTGCCAGCAGTTTCCCCACGCAGGGTTACACTGAAGCTTTCTTT

D: -
J: TRBJ2-7
length: 15
size: -
V: TRBV4-3
CDR3: CASSQDRGLQREQYF
DNA: TGCGCCAGCAGCCAAGACCGGGGGCTCCAGAGGGAGCAGTACTTC

D: -
J: TRBJ2-7
length: 12
size: -
V: TRBV7-2
CDR3: CASSFSLGEQYF
DNA: TGTGCCAGCAGCTTCTCGTTGGGGGAGCAGTACTTC

D: TRBD2
J: TRBJ2-1
length: 16
size: -
V: TRBV7-2
CDR3: CASSPPGLAGSHEQFF
DNA: TGTGCCAGCAGCCCCCCGGGACTAGCGGGTTCCCACGAGCAGTTCTTC

D: -
J: TRBJ1-2
length: 13
size: -
V: TRBV11-2
CDR3: CASSLQDNYGYTF
DNA: TGTGCCAGCAGCCTACAGGATAACTATGGCTACACCTTC

D: TRBD2
J: TRBJ2-7
length: 16
size: once
V: TRBV9
CDR3: CASSEAGSGDAYEQYF
DNA: TGTGCCAGCAGCGAGGCGGGGAGCGGGGACGCCTACGAGCAGTACTTC

D: -
J: TRBJ1-6
length: 17
size: -
V: TRBV30
CDR3: CAWSVVEPNFYNSPLHF
DNA: TGTGCCTGGAGTGTAGTAGAGCCCAATTTCTATAATTCACCCCTCCACTTT

D: -
J: TRBJ2-3
length: 13
size: -
V: TRBV24-1
CDR3: CATSQGPPDTQYF
DNA: TGTGCCACCAGCCAAGGGCCACCGGATACGCAGTATTTT